Given below is one T cell receptor beta chain in context. This entry is derived from a study of CD8 T cells in Susac syndrome. Sequencing of TCR beta covered CD8+ and CD4+ T cells obtained from blood. The CDR3 extends over 14 amino acids. The germline V and J ends were trimmed by 7 bases and 1 base, with 14 bases remaining between them. Germline assignment: CDR1 SGHRS and CDR2 YFSETQ. cDNA came from roughly 0.53 to 1 ug RNA primed by random hexamers. Via MiXCR, TCRdb re-called the immunoSEQ multiplex PCR reads, giving one row per CDR3 protein. Of hundreds of thousands of distinct CDR3 sequences in the sample, 90% to 95% are singletons; the top ten hold 0.07% to 0.09%.

This sequence originates from a human donor with multiple sclerosis. This rearrangement joins TRBV5-1 to TRBJ1-1, with D uncertain. Sequenced input: CD4+ T cells from PBMCs. For the CDR3, the DNA is TGCGCCAGCTCCTCCATTAAGACGAACACTGAAGCTTTCTTT. The encoded protein is CASSSIKTNTEAFF.